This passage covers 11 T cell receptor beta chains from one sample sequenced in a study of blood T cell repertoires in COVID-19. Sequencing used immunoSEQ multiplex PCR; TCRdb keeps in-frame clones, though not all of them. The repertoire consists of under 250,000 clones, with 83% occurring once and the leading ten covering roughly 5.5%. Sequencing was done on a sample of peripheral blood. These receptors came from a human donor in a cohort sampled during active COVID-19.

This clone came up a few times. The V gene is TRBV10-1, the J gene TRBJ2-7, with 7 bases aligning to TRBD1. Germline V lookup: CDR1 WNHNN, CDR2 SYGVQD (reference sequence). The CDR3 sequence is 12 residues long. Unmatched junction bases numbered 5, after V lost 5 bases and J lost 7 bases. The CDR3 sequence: CASSRTGGEQYF. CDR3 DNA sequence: TGCGCCAGCAGTCGGACAGGCGGTGAGCAGTACTTC.

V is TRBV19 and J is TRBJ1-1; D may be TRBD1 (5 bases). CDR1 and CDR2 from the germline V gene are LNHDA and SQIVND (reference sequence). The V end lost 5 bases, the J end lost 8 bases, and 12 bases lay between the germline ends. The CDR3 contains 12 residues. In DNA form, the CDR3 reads TGTGCCAGTAGTCGGGACTTGGGAGAAGCTTTCTTT. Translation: CASSRDLGEAFF. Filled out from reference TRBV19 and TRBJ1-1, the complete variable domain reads DGGITQSPKYLFRKEGQNVTLSCEQNLNHDAMYWYRQDPGQGLRLIYYSQIVNDFQKGDIAEGYSVSREKKESFPLTVTSAQKNPTAFYLCASSRDLGEAFFGQGTRLTVV.

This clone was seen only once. CDR3 coding DNA: TGTGCCACCCAGGAGGGCCCCGGTTACGAGCAGTACTTC. This sequence encodes CATQEGPGYEQYF. The chain has TRBV19 and TRBJ2-7; D may be TRBD2 (6 bases). Germline values: CDR1 LNHDA, CDR2 SQIVND (reference sequence). This CDR3 has 13 amino acids. The V end was cut by 10 bases, the J end by 4 bases, with 17 bases between. Combining the CDR3 with reference TRBV19 and TRBJ2-7 gives the whole variable domain DGGITQSPKYLFRKEGQNVTLSCEQNLNHDAMYWYRQDPGQGLRLIYYSQIVNDFQKGDIAEGYSVSREKKESFPLTVTSAQKNPTAFYLCATQEGPGYEQYFGPGTRLTVT.

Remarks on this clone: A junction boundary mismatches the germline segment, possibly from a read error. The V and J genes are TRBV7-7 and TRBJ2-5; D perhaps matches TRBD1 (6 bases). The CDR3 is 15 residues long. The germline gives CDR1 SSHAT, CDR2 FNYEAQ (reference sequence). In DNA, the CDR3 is TGTGCTAGCAGCCCATCGACAGGAAGGGGAGAGACCCAGTACTTC. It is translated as CASSPSTGRGETQYF.

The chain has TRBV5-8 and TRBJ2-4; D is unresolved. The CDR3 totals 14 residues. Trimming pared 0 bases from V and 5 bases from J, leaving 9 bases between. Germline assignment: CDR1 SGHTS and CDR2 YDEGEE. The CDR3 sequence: CASSLGGFQNIQYF. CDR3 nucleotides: TGTGCCAGCAGCTTGGGTGGCTTTCAAAACATTCAGTACTTC.

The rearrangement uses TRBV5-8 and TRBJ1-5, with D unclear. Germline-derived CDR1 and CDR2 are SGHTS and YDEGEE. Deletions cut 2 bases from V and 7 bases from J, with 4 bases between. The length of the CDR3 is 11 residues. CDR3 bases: TGTGCCAGCAGCTTCTTACAGCCCCAGCATTTT. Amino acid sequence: CASSFLQPQHF.

CDR3 sequence reads: CASASPGGTGGSNSPLHF. The CDR3 DNA follows: TGTGCCAGCGCCTCCCCGGGGGGGACAGGGGGCTCAAATTCACCCCTCCACTTT. The chain employs TRBV28 and TRBJ1-6, with TRBD1 matching 12 bases. V was clipped by 8 bases and J by 7 bases; unmatched bases: 15. The CDR3 is 18 amino acids. Germline CDR1 MDHEN, CDR2 SYDVKM.

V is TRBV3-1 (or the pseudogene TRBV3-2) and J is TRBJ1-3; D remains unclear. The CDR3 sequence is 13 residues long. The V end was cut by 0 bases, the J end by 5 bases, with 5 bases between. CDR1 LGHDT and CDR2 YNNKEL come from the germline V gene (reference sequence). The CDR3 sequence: CASSQEARNTIYF. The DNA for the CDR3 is TGTGCCAGCAGCCAAGAGGCAAGAAACACCATATATTTT.

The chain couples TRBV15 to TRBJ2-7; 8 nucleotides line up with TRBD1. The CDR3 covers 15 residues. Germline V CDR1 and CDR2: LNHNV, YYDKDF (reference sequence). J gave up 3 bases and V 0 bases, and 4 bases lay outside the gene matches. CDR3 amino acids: CATSREPGGGYEQYF. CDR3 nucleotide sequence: TGTGCCACCAGCAGAGAACCAGGGGGCGGCTACGAGCAGTACTTC.

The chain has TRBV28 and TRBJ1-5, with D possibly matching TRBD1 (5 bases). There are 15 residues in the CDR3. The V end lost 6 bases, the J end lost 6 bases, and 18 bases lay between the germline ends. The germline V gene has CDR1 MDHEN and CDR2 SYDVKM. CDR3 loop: CASRTRGGTSQPQHF. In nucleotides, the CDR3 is TGTGCCAGCAGAACCCGGGGAGGGACGAGTCAGCCCCAGCATTTT.

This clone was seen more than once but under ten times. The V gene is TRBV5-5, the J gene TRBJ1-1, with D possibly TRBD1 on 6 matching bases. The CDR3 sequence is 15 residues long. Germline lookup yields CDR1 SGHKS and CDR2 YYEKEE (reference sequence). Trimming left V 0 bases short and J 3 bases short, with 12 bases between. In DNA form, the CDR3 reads TGTGCCAGCAGCTTGGGTGTAAGGGGGTACACTGAAGCTTTCTTT. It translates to CASSLGVRGYTEAFF.